What follows describes a single TCR beta chain. This clone was counted only a few times. Its cognate antigen has yet to be identified. There are no base qualities to consult, and no much larger clone falls within one base. A single peripheral blood draw of approximately 110 mL on average was collected from each donor into heparinised tubes. Naive, central memory, regulatory and stem cell-like memory CD4+ T cells were sorted on a BD FACSAria II using a panel including CD45RO, CCR7, CD25, CD127, CD95 and CD27. All sorted populations exceeded 95% purity. PBMCs were isolated immediately by Lymphoprep density gradient centrifugation and stained directly without culture. To minimize batch effects, samples were stained and sorted in pairs, one healthy donor with one patient per experiment. This entry belongs to a study of beta chain features in type 1 diabetes (dated by TCRdb to 2017 to 2018). Regarding the research as a whole: Mean age, gender distribution, total cell number and subset yield did not differ between patients and healthy donors. Across all samples, fewer than 110,000,000 sorted cells were examined, and cell number per subset correlated strongly with RNA yield. The study compared the TCRB repertoires of sorted circulating CD4+ T cell subsets in recently diagnosed type 1 diabetes patients with those in matched healthy donors. Naive and central memory subsets were obtained from all 30 or so donors, but regulatory and stem cell-like memory subsets were isolated from only 8 patients and 8 healthy donors. Overall study results and their limits: PCR might favor shorter templates, but patient and control samples were amplified and corrected together, so any skew would affect both groups equally. Because cDNA was sequenced instead of genomic DNA, activated cells with high expression could be over-represented, although the groups did not differ in activation or CD3 levels. HLA sub-analyses involved small numbers of individuals, so any influence of HLA type on TCRB rearrangement remained unresolved. At VDJ recombination sites, type 1 diabetes patients had fewer insertions and more deleted nucleotides, which implies abnormalities in thymic rearrangement. The naive, central memory and regulatory TCRB repertoires appeared to resemble one another more closely among patients than among healthy donors. A moderate but significant shortening of TCRB CDR3 length was observed in type 1 diabetes patients in all four CD4+ subsets.

V loses 4 bases at its end and J loses 5 bases; junction bases beyond the gene matches: 11. Including cysteine and phenylalanine, the CDR3 has 16 amino acids. Only the CDR3 portion is preserved as DNA: 48 bases, with reading frame beginning at the first base. The germline V gene specifies LGHNA as CDR1 and YNFKEQ as CDR2. The entire isolated RNA was reverse transcribed using the High Capacity cDNA Reverse Transcription Kit, and thus expressed TCRB transcripts were sequenced. Naive, central memory and regulatory T cell samples underwent deep immunoSEQ sequencing, averaging about 3.57 million total reads per sample. After sorted cells were lysed in RLT buffer, RNA was extracted with DNase-treated RNeasy Micro or Mini kits, with the choice depending on cell number. To prevent cross-contamination, each cell subset was processed individually, whereas patient and healthy donor samples were processed jointly. The immunoSEQ multiplex PCR was used to amplify TCRB sequences from cDNA, generating 87-bp fragments that spanned the CDR3 region. Amplicons were sequenced on the Illumina HiSeq platform. The published analysis was carried out like this. Synthetic template baselines were used to correct PCR bias computationally, reads within Hamming distance 2 were collapsed, and singletons that could not be merged were discarded. Reads were aligned against IMGT so that V, D and J genes, CDR3 length and insertions or deletions at six rearrangement sites could be assigned. Within each subset, clonotype counts were normalized to the number of sorted cells before true diversity and Gini coefficients were calculated with the tcR R package. Repertoire sharing was quantified using the overlap coefficient calculated on TCRB nucleotide sequences. TCRdb limited this immuneACCESS table to in-frame rearrangements with V and J called. A share of clones is missing; checked studies link under half to unresolved V genes, and the rest is unexplained. The DNA was the basis for D and trimming; V, J and clone size are from that table. This sample is represented by under 150,000 clones; 9% of them were singletons. The top ten clonotypes cover under 0.9% of the sample.

Rearrangement joined TRBV4-2 to TRBJ1-5; 7 of the junction bases match TRBD1. Material: central memory CD4+ T cells from blood. The clonotype originates from a man aged 30 to 45 with type 1 diabetes. The nucleotide sequence reads TGTGCCAGCAGCCTGAGTGGGAGACAGGGACATCAGCCCCAGCATTTT. Its coded protein is CASSLSGRQGHQPQHF.